This T cell receptor (beta chain) was recovered during a study of T cells expressing NK-cell markers. Study-wide findings and caveats: Evidence did not settle whether expanded NKG2C+ T cell clones targeted HCMV.

TCRdb re-called the 5' RACE reads, yielding one record per CDR3 amino acid sequence without DNA. The sample table includes about 150,000 distinct CDR3 sequences. Germline V gene data show CDR1 as SEHNR and CDR2 as FQNEAQ (reference sequence). The CDR3 spans 16 residues. As to this clonotype: Its antigen is currently unknown.

This TCR came from a woman in her fifties or sixties in good health. Sequenced: blood T cells: a sorted CD56 or NKG2C T cell subset, CD4+ or CD8+ T cells, or bulk PBMC T cells (not recorded which). The rearrangement links TRBV7-9 to TRBJ1-4; the TCRdb call, TRBD1, lacks DNA for checking. The CDR3 sequence: CASSLLRDRWDEKLFF.